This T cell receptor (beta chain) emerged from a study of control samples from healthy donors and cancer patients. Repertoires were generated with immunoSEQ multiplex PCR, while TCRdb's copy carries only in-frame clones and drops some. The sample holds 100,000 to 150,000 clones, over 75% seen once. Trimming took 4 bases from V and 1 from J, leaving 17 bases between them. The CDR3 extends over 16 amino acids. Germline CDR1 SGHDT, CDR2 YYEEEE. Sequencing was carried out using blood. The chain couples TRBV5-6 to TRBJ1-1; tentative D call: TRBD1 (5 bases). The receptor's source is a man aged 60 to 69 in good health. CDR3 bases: TGTGCCAGCAGCAATGGAGGTCCGACAGCGAACACTGAAGCTTTCTTT. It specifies CASSNGGPTANTEAFF. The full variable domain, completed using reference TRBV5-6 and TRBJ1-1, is DAGVTQSPTHLIKTRGQQVTLRCSPKSGHDTVSWYQQALGQGPQFIFQYYEEEERQRGNFPDRFSGHQFPNYSSELNVNALLLGDSALYLCASSNGGPTANTEAFFGQGTRLTVV.